A single sample gave rise to the 5 T cell receptor beta chains below, sequenced in a study of T cell clonality in common variable immunodeficiency. For these TCRs, the target antigens are not known. Study-level points and caveats: Common variable immunodeficiency TCR beta sequences reportedly had fewer deletions and N-nucleotide insertions.

Clones were sequenced by immunoSEQ multiplex PCR, and TCRdb holds only the in-frame ones, with some missing. The repertoire shows about 33,000 clones, none seen only once; the top ten take over 5%. Sequencing input: peripheral blood mononuclear cells. These receptors were obtained from a human donor with common variable immunodeficiency.

The table lists this clone with many counts. The observed sequence ends 3 residues before the CDR3 terminus, with the missing tail filled in from the germline J gene. This chain uses TRBV6-1 with TRBJ2-7; tentative D call: TRBD1 (6 bases). CDR3 length equals 15 residues. Deletions cut 3 bases from V and 2 bases from J, with 14 bases between. The germline CDR1 and CDR2 sequences are MNHNS and SASEGT. CDR3 bases read: TGTGCCAGCAGTGATCAGGGGAAGGCTCCCTACGAG. Protein: CASSDQGKAPYE. The CDR3 in its entirety is CASSDQGKAPYEQYF.

Concerning this clone: The missing CDR3 end, 3 residues past where the read stops, is filled in from the germline J gene. The chain carries TRBV7-2 and TRBJ2-5; 7 positions match TRBD2. The CDR3 extends over 16 amino acids. In germline, CDR1 is SGHTA, CDR2 FQGNSA. J lost 3 bases, V lost 0 bases, and 7 bases had no gene match. The CDR3 region is CASSLASFGGEETQYF. The CDR3 DNA, read in part, is TGTGCCAGCAGCTTAGCGTCGTTTGGGGGGGAAGAGACC.

This clone was recorded at least ten times. The CDR3 bases that were read are TGCAGCGTTGGGTACAGGACCTCCTCTCGGGACGAG. Protein product: CSVGYRTSSRDE. Given in full, the CDR3 is CSVGYRTSSRDEQYF. The rearrangement joins TRBV29-1 to TRBJ2-7; D perhaps matches TRBD1 (5 bases). The sequenced fragment ends 3 residues before the CDR3 boundary, so the rest is inferred from the germline J gene. This CDR3 is built from 15 residues. Between the trimmed V and J ends, which lost 4 bases and 5 bases, there was a span of 21 bases. Germline CDR1 reads SQVTM; CDR2 reads ANQGSEA.

This clone was detected many times. From the germline J gene comes the end of the CDR3, since the read stops 3 residues before it. V gene TRBV5-4 combines with J gene TRBJ2-3, with 8 positions matching TRBD2. The germline V gene encodes CDR1 SGHNT and CDR2 YYREEE (reference sequence). This CDR3 has 13 amino acids. Trimming took 8 bases from V and 3 from J; bases not matched to a gene: 5. CDR3 DNA (partial): TGTGCCAGTGCGGGGGGAGGGACAGATACG. Amino acids: CASAGGGTDT. The entire CDR3 is CASAGGGTDTQYF.

This clone has a count of ten or more. The read comes to an end 3 residues before the CDR3 does, leaving the germline J gene to fill in the end. This rearrangement joins TRBV7-2 to TRBJ1-2; D is perhaps TRBD1 (5 bases). Germline CDR1 SGHTA, CDR2 FQGNSA. Trimming removed 5 bases from V and 6 bases from J, with 16 bases in between. The CDR3 consists of 14 residues. CDR3 DNA (partial): TGTGCCAGCAGCCATCTCAGGGTAAGGGATGGC. Its protein is CASSHLRVRDG. The whole CDR3 region reads CASSHLRVRDGYTF.